This record looks at one TCR beta chain sequence and its context. A multiplex PCR was run with 60 Vbeta primers and 13 Jbeta primers. Here immunoSEQ multiplex PCR was the method, and the copy in TCRdb shows in-frame clones only, minus some. Its table records approximately 170,000 clones. This record comes from a study of cytomegalovirus exposure and HLA in healthy donors. Germline-derived CDR1 and CDR2 are MNHNY and SVGAGI (reference sequence). Trimming shortened V by 2 bases and J by 3 bases, and 16 bases separated the two germline ends. The CDR3 has 16 residues. J is TRBJ1-1 and V is TRBV6-6, with a possible D match to TRBD1 (5 bases). The TCR sequence derives from a woman under 30 in good health and CMV-seropositive. Sequences were obtained from PBMCs. The CDR3 is CASSYTQGALDTEAFF. CDR3 bases: TGTGCCAGCAGTTACACTCAGGGCGCCTTGGACACTGAAGCTTTCTTT.